The 3 T cell receptor beta chains listed next were all sequenced from one sample in a study of T cells after yellow fever vaccination (dated by TCRdb to the late 2010s). The library was prepared using 5' RACE. The run used an Illumina HiSeq 2500. The public reads were quality trimmed at Q25 with fastp and then assembled into clones with MiXCR by TCRdb, keeping productive beta chains. A single entry per CDR3 protein holds the most common genes and DNA from its merged rows. The sample table holds approximately 510,000 distinct CDR3 sequences, of which 21% were seen once. The ten largest clones take up about a sixth of the sample. The treatment or condition tag for this specimen amounts to: live attenuated yellow fever vaccine strain. The sequences come from PBMCs, collected roughly 20 days after the first yellow fever vaccination. The receptors were gathered from a man aged 18 to 35 who received the YFV17D yellow fever vaccine.

The chain has TRBV7-9 and TRBJ2-7; possibly TRBD2 for D (6 bases). This CDR3 is 16 amino acids long. Trimming removed 5 bases at V and 0 bases at J, with 17 bases between. Germline CDR1 SEHNR, CDR2 FQNEAQ (reference sequence). CDR3 sequence reads: CASSPTTGVGSYEQYV. The CDR3 nucleotides are TGTGCCAGCAGCCCCACGACGGGGGTGGGCTCCTACGAGCAGTACGTC.

This clonotype was observed a handful of times. The V call is TRBV5-5, the J call TRBJ1-5, with D possibly TRBD1 on 6 matching bases. This CDR3 is built from 15 residues. Germline loops: CDR1 SGHKS, CDR2 YYEKEE (reference sequence). V was pared by 4 bases and J by 4 bases, with 15 bases between. The CDR3 region has the DNA TGTGCCAGCAGCGCGCCCGGGGGGCGGAATCAGCCCCAGCATTTT. Translated, it gives CASSAPGGRNQPQHF.

This clonotype was seen a handful of times. The chain couples TRBV4-1 to TRBJ2-5; 9 positions agree with TRBD2. CDR1 is MGHRA, CDR2 YSYEKL, per germline. There are 15 residues in the CDR3. V trimming: 2 bases; J trimming: 5 bases; junction bases outside the gene matches: 6. CDR3 nucleotides: TGCGCCAGCAGCCAATCTAGCGGGGAGGGGGAGACCCAGTACTTC. The encoded protein is CASSQSSGEGETQYF.